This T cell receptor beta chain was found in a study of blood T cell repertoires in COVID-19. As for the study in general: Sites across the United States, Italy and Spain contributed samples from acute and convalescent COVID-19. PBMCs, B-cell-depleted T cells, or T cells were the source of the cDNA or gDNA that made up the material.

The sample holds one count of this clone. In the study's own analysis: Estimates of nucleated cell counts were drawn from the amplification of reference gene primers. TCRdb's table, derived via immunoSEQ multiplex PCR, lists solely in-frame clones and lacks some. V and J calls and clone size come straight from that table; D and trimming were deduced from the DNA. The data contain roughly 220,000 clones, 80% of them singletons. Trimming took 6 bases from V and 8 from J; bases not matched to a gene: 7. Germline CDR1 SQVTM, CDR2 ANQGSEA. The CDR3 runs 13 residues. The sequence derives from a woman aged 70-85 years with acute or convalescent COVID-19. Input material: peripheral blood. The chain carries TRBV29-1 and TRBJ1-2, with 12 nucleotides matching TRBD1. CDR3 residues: CSVAGQGARGYTF. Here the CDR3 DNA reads TGCAGCGTCGCGGGACAGGGGGCACGAGGCTACACCTTC.